This T cell receptor (beta chain) is from a study of blood T cell repertoires in COVID-19. Across the study: From the United States, Italy and Spain came samples of acute and convalescent COVID-19.

Using immunoSEQ multiplex PCR, the repertoire was profiled, and TCRdb retains in-frame clones only, with some absent. This sample has 100,000 to 150,000 clones; roughly four fifths occur once, and the top ten carry more than 2%. The study recruited people aged about 18 to 95 years across approximately 25 US areas. Allocation to cohorts depended on clinical history reported by the participants. Sequencing was carried out using PBMCs or T cells enriched from blood (not recorded which). This sequence originates from a man aged 40-49 years with acute COVID-19.

This chain's CDR3 is CASSLLREQYF. DNA of the CDR3: TGTGCCAGCAGCTTGCTCCGGGAGCAGTACTTC. V gene TRBV5-8 combines with J gene TRBJ2-7; D remains ambiguous. The CDR3 consists of 11 residues. Germline loops: CDR1 SGHTS, CDR2 YDEGEE. Between the trimmed V and J ends, which lost 1 base and 7 bases, there was a span of 6 bases.